The 9 T cell receptor beta chains below were found in one sample sequenced in a study of blood T cell repertoires in COVID-19. Data came from immunoSEQ multiplex PCR; TCRdb stores just in-frame clones and leaves some out. Of around 150,000 clones in the sample, around 84% were seen once. The source material was PBMCs or T cells enriched from blood (not recorded which). The source is a middle-aged man who had recovered from COVID-19.

The rearrangement joins TRBV7-5 to TRBJ1-5. TRBV7-5 is flagged as a pseudogene. The CDR3 sequence is 15 residues long. The CDR3 region is CARSSPQGGAQPQHF. The CDR3 DNA is TGTGCCAGAAGCTCCCCTCAGGGAGGCGCTCAGCCCCAGCATTTT.

In its sample, this clone was seen a few times. This chain links TRBV7-2 with TRBJ2-5; TRBD2 matches at 15 bases. V shed 5 bases, J shed 4 bases, and the junction held 5 bases outside the gene matches. Germline V lookup: CDR1 SGHTA, CDR2 FQGNSA. The length of the CDR3 is 16 residues. CDR3 DNA: TGTGCCAGCAGCCCAGGACTAGCGGGGGGGCGAGAGACCCAGTACTTC. Amino acids: CASSPGLAGGRETQYF. The whole variable domain, remainder taken from reference TRBV7-2 and TRBJ2-5, is GAGVSQSPSNKVTEKGKDVELRCDPISGHTALYWYRQSLGQGLEFLIYFQGNSAPDKSGLPSDRFSAERTGGSVSTLTIQRTQQEDSAVYLCASSPGLAGGRETQYFGPGTRLLVL.

The chain recombines TRBV27 with TRBJ1-1; no reliable D call. CDR3 length: 14 residues. Germline V gives CDR1 MNHEY, CDR2 SMNVEV (reference sequence). V lost 2 bases to trimming and J lost 5 bases, with 12 bases between them. The CDR3 protein is CASSLIDLGTEAFF. The CDR3 DNA follows: TGTGCCAGCAGTTTAATAGACCTCGGGACTGAAGCTTTCTTT.

This clone was detected only a few times. The rearrangement uses TRBV6-2 or TRBV6-3 and TRBJ2-3; TRBD1 is a possible D gene (5 bases). The CDR3 has 13 amino acids. V lost 5 bases and J 3 bases, leaving 9 bases between the germline ends. Germline CDR1 MNHEY, CDR2 SVGEGT. CDR3 DNA: TGTGCCAGCAGTATCAGGGAAACAGATACGCAGTATTTT. It specifies CASSIRETDTQYF.

The chain employs TRBV21-1 and TRBJ1-5. TRBV21-1 is recorded as a pseudogene. This CDR3 is built from 17 residues. Here the CDR3 reads CASSKRGTPGENQPQHF. The CDR3 nucleotides are TGTGCCAGCAGCAAACGGGGAACCCCGGGGGAAAATCAGCCCCAGCATTTT.

The V gene is TRBV6-6, the J gene TRBJ2-7; 8 bases are shared with TRBD1. The CDR3 extends over 13 amino acids. Germline V gives CDR1 MNHNY, CDR2 SVGAGI (reference sequence). Trimming cost V 5 bases and J 3 bases; bases outside gene matches: 3. Written as DNA, the CDR3 is TGTGCCAGCAGTCCTACAGGGGGCTACGAGCAGTACTTC. This translates into CASSPTGGYEQYF.

The chain carries TRBV5-1 and TRBJ2-1; D not certain. The V end lost 3 bases, the J end lost 5 bases, and 12 bases lay between the germline ends. CDR1 is SGHRS, CDR2 YFSETQ, per germline. This CDR3 is 14 amino acids long. The CDR3 loop is CASSSMSADNEQFF. CDR3 bases: TGCGCCAGCAGCTCGATGAGCGCCGACAATGAGCAGTTCTTC.

The V gene is TRBV5-4, the J gene TRBJ1-5, with a weak D call TRBD1 (5 bases). Trimming removed 3 bases from V and 9 bases from J, with 16 bases in between. The CDR3 consists of 14 residues. The germline CDR1 and CDR2 sequences are SGHNT and YYREEE (reference sequence). CDR3 in amino acids: CASSYGGGEGPQHF. The DNA for the CDR3 is TGTGCCAGCAGCTACGGGGGTGGAGAGGGGCCCCAGCATTTT. Based on the CDR3 plus reference TRBV5-4 and TRBJ1-5, the full variable domain is ETGVTQSPTHLIKTRGQQVTLRCSSQSGHNTVSWYQQALGQGPQFIFQYYREEENGRGNFPPRFSGLQFPNYSSELNVNALELDDSALYLCASSYGGGEGPQHFGDGTRLSIL.

The chain joins TRBV14 to TRBJ1-2; 7 positions agree with TRBD1. There are 13 residues in the CDR3. Germline CDR1 SGHDN, CDR2 FVKESK. The J segment lost 6 bases and the V segment lost 5 bases, leaving 6 bases of the junction unmatched. The chain's CDR3 is CASSFDRVDGYTF. In nucleotides, the CDR3 is TGTGCCAGCAGCTTCGACAGGGTAGATGGCTACACCTTC.